This TCR beta chain was captured in a study of blood T cell repertoires in COVID-19. Study-level background: Collection of acute and convalescent COVID-19 samples took place in the United States, Italy and Spain. T cells, B-cell-depleted T cells, or PBMCs provided the cDNA or gDNA that served as material.

Per the authors' pipeline: It was from reference gene primer amplification that nucleated cell counts were estimated. The repertoire was sequenced with immunoSEQ multiplex PCR; TCRdb's copy has only in-frame clones and lacks some. The DNA gave D and trimming, while V, J and clone size come from that table. This sample has under 35,000 clones, with roughly three quarters found just once. Per germline, CDR1 SEHNR and CDR2 FQNEAQ (reference sequence). Trimming cost V 5 bases and J 5 bases; bases outside gene matches: 5. This CDR3 has 13 residues. The gene calls are TRBV7-9 and TRBJ1-2; 7 positions match TRBD1. Sequenced sample: peripheral blood. The sequence was collected from a man older than 75 with acute or convalescent COVID-19. CDR3 region: CASSPGTVYGYTF. The CDR3 nucleotides read TGTGCCAGCAGCCCGGGGACAGTTTATGGCTACACCTTC.